This entry is about one T cell receptor (beta chain). Antigen: not known. CDR3 length equals 17 residues. Germline V gene sequence: CDR1 MGHRA, CDR2 YSYEKL. Germline trimming cut 3 bases from V and 2 bases from J; bases unmatched to any gene: 11. This entry comes from a study of graft-versus-host responses after intestinal transplantation. Overall study context: Multivisceral, liver-intestinal, or isolated intestinal transplants were performed in recipients. Anti-thymocyte globulin induction preceded 2 to 4 years of tacrolimus and steroid maintenance in all recipients.

The repertoire was sequenced with immunoSEQ multiplex PCR; TCRdb's copy has only in-frame clones and lacks some. The sample records some 88,000 clones, just over 90% being singletons. Study-wide results and limits: After transplant, early declines in HvG clones were associated with peak levels of circulating GvH clones. Allograft clonal ratios (graft-versus-host to host-versus-graft) were high in patients who had graft-donor T cell macrochimerism.

The specimen comprised unstimulated CD8+ T cells sorted from spleen or lymph node cells, sampled before intestinal transplant. V usage is TRBV4-1 and J usage is TRBJ2-3, with 7 bases matching TRBD1. The receptor's source is a human donor who received an intestinal transplant. The CDR3 here is CASSHENTGALTDTQYF. In nucleotides, the CDR3 is TGCGCCAGCAGCCACGAAAACACAGGGGCCCTCACAGATACGCAGTATTTT.